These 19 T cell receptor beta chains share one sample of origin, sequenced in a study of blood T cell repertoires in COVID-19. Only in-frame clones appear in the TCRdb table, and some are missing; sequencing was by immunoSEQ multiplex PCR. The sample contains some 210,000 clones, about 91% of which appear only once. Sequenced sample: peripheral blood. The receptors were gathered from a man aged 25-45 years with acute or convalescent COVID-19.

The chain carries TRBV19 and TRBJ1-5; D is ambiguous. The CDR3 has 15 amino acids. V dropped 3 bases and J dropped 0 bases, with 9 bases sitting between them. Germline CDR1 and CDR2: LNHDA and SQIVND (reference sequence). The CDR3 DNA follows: TGTGCCAGTAGTATGGGGAGGAATAGCAATCAGCCCCAGCATTTT. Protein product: CASSMGRNSNQPQHF.

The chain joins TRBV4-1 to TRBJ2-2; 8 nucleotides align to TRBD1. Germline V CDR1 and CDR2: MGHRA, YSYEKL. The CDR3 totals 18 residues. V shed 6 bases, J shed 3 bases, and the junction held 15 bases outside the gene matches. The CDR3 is CASRLLDRAKGDTGELFF. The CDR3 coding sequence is TGCGCCAGCAGACTCTTGGACAGGGCTAAAGGTGACACCGGGGAGCTGTTTTTT.

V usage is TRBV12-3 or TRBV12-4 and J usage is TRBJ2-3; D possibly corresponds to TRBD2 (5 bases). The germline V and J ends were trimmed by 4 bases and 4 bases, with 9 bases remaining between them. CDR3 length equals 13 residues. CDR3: CASSWRGSDTQYF. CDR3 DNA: TGTGCCAGCAGTTGGAGAGGGTCAGATACGCAGTATTTT.

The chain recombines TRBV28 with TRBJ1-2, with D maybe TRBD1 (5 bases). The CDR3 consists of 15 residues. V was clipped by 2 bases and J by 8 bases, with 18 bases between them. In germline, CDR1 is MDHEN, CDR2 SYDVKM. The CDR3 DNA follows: TGTGCCAGCAGTTTAGGGGCAGCGGGCAATGAGGGCTACACCTTC. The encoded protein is CASSLGAAGNEGYTF.

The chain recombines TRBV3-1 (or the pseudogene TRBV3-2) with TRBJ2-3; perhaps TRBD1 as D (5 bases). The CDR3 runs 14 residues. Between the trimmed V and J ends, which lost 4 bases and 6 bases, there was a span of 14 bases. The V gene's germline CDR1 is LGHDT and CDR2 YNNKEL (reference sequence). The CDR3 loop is CASSLGLRGDTQYF. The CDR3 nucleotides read TGTGCCAGCAGCCTGGGGCTCAGAGGCGATACGCAGTATTTT.

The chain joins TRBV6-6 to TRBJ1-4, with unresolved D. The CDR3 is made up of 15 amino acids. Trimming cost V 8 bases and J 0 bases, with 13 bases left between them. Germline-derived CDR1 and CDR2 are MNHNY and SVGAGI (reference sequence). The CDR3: CASGGGDATNEKLFF. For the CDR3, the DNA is TGTGCCAGCGGCGGAGGTGATGCAACTAATGAAAAACTGTTTTTT.

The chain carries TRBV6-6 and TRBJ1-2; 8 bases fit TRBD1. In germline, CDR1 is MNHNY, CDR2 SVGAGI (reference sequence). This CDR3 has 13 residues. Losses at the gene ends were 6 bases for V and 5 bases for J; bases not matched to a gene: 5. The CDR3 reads CASSLQGDYGYTF. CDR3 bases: TGTGCCAGCAGCCTACAGGGGGATTATGGCTACACCTTC.

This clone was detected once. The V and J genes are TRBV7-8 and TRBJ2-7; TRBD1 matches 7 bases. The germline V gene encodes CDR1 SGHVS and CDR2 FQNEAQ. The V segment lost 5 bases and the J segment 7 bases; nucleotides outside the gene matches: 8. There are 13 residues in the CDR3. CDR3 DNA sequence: TGTGCCAGCAGCCCCCCGAGGGGGCGGGAGCAGTACTTC. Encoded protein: CASSPPRGREQYF.

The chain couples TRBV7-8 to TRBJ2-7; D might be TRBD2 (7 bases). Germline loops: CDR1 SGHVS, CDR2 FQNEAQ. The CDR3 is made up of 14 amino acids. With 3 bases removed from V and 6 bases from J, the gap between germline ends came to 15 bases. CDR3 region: CASSFMGGLSEQYF. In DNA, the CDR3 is TGTGCCAGCAGCTTCATGGGGGGGCTCAGCGAGCAGTACTTC.

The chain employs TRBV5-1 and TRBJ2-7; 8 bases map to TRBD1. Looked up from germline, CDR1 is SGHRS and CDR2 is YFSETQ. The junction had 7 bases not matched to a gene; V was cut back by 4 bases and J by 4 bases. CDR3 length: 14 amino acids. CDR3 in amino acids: CASSANRGSYEQYF. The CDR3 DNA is TGCGCCAGCAGCGCCAACAGGGGGTCGTACGAGCAGTACTTC. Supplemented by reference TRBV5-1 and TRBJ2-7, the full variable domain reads KAGVTQTPRYLIKTRGQQVTLSCSPISGHRSVSWYQQTPGQGLQFLFEYFSETQRNKGNFPGRFSGRQFSNSRSEMNVSTLELGDSALYLCASSANRGSYEQYFGPGTRLTVT.

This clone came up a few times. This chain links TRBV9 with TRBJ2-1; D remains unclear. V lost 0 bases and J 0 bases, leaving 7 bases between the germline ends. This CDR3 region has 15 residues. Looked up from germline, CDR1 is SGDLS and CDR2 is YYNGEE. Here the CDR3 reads CASSVVVSSYNEQFF. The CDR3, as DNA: TGTGCCAGCAGCGTAGTGGTGAGCTCCTACAATGAGCAGTTCTTC. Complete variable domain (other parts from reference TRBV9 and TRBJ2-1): DSGVTQTPKHLITATGQRVTLRCSPRSGDLSVYWYQQSLDQGLQFLIQYYNGEERAKGNILERFSAQQFPDLHSELNLSSLELGDSALYFCASSVVVSSYNEQFFGPGTRLTVL.

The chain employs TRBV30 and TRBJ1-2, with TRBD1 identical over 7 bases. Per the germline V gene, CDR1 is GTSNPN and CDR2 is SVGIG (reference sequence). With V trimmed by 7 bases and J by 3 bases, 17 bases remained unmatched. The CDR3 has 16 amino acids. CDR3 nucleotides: TGTGCCTCAATACAAAAGGGACAGAGGGTCTACTATGGCTACACCTTC. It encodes CASIQKGQRVYYGYTF.

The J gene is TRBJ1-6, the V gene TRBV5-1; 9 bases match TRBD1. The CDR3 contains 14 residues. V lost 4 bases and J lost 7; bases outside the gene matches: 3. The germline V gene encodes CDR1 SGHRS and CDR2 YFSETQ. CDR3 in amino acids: CASSDTGGNSPLHF. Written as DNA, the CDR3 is TGCGCCAGCAGCGACACAGGGGGCAATTCACCCCTCCACTTT.

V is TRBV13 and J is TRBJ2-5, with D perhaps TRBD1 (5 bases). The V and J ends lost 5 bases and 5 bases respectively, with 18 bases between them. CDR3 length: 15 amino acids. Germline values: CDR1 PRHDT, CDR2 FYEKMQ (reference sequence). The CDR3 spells CASSPGPGVSETQYF. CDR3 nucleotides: TGTGCCAGCAGCCCAGGGCCGGGTGTAAGTGAGACCCAGTACTTC.

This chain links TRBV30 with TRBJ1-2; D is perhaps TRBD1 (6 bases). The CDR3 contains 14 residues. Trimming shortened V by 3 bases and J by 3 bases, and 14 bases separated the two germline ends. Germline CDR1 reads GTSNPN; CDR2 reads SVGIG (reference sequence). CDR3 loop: CAWRGPRGDYGYTF. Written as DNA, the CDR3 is TGTGCCTGGAGGGGACCCAGGGGTGACTATGGCTACACCTTC.

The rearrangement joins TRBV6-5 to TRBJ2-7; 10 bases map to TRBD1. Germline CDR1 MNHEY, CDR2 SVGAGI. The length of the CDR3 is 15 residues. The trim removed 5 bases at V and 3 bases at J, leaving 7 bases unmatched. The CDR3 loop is CASSNPGQGGYEQYF. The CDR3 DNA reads TGTGCCAGCAGTAACCCTGGACAGGGGGGCTACGAGCAGTACTTC.

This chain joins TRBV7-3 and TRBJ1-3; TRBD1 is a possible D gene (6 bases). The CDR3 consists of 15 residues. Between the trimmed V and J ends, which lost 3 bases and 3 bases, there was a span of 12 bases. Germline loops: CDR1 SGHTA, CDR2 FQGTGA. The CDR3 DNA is TGTGCCAGCAGCTTCGAGGGGGGGAATGGAAACACCATATATTTT. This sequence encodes CASSFEGGNGNTIYF.

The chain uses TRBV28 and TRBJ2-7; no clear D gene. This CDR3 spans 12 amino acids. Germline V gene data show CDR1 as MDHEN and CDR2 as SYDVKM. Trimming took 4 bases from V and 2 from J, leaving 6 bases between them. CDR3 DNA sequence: TGTGCCAGCAGTTGGCTTACCTACGAGCAGTACTTC. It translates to CASSWLTYEQYF.

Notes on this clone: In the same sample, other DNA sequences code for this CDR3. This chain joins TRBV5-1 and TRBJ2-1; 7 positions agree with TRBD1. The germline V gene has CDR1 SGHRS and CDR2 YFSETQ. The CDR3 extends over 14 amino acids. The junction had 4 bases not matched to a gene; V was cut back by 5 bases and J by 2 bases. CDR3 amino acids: CASSPGQTYNEQFF. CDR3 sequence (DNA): TGCGCCAGCAGTCCGGGACAGACCTACAATGAGCAGTTCTTC.